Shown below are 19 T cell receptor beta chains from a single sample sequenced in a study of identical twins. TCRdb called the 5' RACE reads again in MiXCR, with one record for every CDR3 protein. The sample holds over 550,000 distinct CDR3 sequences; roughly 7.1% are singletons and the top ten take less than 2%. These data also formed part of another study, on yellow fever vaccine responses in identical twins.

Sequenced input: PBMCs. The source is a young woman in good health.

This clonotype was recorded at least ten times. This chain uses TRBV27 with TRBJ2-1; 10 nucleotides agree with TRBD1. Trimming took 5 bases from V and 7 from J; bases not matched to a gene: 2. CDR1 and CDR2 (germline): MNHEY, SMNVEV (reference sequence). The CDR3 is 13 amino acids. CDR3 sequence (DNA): TGTGCCAGCAGTGCGGGACAGGGGAATGAGCAGTTCTTC. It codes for CASSAGQGNEQFF.

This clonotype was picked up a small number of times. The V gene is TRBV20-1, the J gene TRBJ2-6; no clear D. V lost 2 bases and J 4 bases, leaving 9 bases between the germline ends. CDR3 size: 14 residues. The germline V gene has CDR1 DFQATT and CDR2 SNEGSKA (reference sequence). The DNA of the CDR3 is TGCAGTGCTAGACAGTGGAGCGGGGCCAACGTCCTGACTTTC. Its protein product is CSARQWSGANVLTF.

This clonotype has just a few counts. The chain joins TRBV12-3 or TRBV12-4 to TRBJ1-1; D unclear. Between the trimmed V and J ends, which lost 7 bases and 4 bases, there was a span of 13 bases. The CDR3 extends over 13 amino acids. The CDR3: CASTGILGTEAFF. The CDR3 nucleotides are TGTGCCAGCACGGGTATTTTGGGCACTGAAGCTTTCTTT.

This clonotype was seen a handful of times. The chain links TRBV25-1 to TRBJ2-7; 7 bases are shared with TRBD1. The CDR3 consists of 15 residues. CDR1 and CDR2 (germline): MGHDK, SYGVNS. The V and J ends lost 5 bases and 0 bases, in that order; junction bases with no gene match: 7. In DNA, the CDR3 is TGTGCCAGCAGTAATGACAGGGTTCCCTCCTACGAGCAGTACTTC. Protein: CASSNDRVPSYEQYF.

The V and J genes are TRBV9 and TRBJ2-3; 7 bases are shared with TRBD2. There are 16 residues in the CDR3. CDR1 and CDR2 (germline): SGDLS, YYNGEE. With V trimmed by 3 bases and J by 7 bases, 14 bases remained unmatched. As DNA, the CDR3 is TGTGCCAGCAGCGGGTCGGGAGGACCAACACAGCATACGCAGTATTTT. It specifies CASSGSGGPTQHTQYF.

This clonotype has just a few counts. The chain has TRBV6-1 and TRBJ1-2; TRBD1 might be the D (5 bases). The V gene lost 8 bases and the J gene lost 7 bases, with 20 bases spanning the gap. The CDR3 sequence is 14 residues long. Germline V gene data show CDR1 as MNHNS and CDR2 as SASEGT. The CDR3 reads CASRGWGRDAGYTF. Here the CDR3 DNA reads TGTGCCAGCCGTGGTTGGGGGAGGGATGCTGGCTACACCTTC.

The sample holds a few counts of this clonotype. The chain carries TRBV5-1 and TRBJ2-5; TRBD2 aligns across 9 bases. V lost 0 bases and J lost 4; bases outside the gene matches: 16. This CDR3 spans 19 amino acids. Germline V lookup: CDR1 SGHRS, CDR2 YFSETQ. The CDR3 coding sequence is TGCGCCAGCAGCTTGGGGGCTCTTGGTAGCGGGAGCGGTGGAGAGACCCAGTACTTC. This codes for CASSLGALGSGSGGETQYF.

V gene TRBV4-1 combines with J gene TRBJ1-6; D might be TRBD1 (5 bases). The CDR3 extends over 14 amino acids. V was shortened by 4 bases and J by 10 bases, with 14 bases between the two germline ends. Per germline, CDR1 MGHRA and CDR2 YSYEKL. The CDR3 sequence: CASSRGTGGSPLHF. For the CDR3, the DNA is TGCGCCAGCAGCCGGGGGACCGGAGGATCACCCCTCCACTTT.

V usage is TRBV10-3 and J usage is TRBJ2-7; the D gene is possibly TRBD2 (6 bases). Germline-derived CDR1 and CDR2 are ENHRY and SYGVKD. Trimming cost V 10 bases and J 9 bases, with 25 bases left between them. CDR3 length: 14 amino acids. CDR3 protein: CATNPTGLVRWQYF. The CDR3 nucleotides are TGTGCCACTAACCCTACGGGACTCGTACGTTGGCAGTACTTC.

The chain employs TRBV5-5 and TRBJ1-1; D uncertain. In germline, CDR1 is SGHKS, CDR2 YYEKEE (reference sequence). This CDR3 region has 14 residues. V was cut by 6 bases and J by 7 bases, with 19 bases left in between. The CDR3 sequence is CASIVFGPRGEAFF. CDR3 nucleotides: TGTGCCAGCATAGTCTTCGGGCCCCGGGGTGAAGCTTTCTTT. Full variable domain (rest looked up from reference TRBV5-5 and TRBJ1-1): DAGVTQSPTHLIKTRGQQVTLRCSPISGHKSVSWYQQVLGQGPQFIFQYYEKEERGRGNFPDRFSARQFPNYSSELNVNALLLGDSALYLCASIVFGPRGEAFFGQGTRLTVV.

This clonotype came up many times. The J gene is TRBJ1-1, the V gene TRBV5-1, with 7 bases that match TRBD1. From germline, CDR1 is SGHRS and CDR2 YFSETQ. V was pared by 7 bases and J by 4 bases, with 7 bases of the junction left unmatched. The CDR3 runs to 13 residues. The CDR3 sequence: CASAKGAGTEAFF. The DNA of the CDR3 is TGCGCCAGCGCGAAGGGGGCTGGCACTGAAGCTTTCTTT. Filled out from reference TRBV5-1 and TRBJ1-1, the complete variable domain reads KAGVTQTPRYLIKTRGQQVTLSCSPISGHRSVSWYQQTPGQGLQFLFEYFSETQRNKGNFPGRFSGRQFSNSRSEMNVSTLELGDSALYLCASAKGAGTEAFFGQGTRLTVV.

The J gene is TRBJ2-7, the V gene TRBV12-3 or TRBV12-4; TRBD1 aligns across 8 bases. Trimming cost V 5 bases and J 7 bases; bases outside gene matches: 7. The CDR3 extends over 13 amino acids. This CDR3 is CASSHTGGEEQYF. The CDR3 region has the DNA TGTGCCAGCAGTCATACAGGGGGTGAAGAGCAGTACTTC.

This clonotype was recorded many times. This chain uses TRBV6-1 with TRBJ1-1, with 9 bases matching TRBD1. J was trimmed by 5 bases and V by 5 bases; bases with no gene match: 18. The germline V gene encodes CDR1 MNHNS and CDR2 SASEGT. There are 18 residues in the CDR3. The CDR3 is CASSKGTGRRREWTEAFF. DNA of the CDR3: TGTGCCAGCAGTAAGGGGACAGGGCGGAGAAGGGAATGGACTGAAGCTTTCTTT.

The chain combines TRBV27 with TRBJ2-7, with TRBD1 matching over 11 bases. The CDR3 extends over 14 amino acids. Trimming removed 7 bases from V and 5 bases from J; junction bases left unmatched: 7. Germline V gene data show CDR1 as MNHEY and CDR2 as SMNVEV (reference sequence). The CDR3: CASTLRTGGNEQYV. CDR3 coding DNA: TGTGCCAGCACCCTGCGGACAGGGGGCAACGAGCAGTACGTC.

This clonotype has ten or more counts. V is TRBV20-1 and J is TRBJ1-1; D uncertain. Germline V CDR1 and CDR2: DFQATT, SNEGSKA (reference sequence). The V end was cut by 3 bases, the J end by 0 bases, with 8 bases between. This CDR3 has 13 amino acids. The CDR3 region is CSASLHVNTEAFF. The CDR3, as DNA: TGCAGTGCTAGCCTACATGTGAACACTGAAGCTTTCTTT.

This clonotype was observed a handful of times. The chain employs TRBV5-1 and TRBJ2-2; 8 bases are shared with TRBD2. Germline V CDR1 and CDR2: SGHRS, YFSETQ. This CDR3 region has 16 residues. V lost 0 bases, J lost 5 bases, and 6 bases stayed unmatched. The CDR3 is CASSLATTSVTGELFF. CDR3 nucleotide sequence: TGCGCCAGCAGCTTGGCCACGACTAGCGTAACCGGGGAGCTGTTTTTT.

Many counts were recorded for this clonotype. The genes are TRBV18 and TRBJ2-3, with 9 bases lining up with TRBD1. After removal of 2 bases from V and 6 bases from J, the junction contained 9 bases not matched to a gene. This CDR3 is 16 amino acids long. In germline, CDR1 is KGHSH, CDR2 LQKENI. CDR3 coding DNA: TGTGCCAGCTCACCAAGCGGGACAGGGAGCTGGGATACGCAGTATTTT. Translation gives CASSPSGTGSWDTQYF.

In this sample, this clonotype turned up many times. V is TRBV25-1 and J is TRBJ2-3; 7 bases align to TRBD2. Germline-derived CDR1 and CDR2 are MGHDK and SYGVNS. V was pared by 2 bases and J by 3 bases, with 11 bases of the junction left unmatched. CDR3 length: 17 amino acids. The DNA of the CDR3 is TGTGCCAGCAGTGAAACGGGGACTACAGTGGGGACAGATACGCAGTATTTT. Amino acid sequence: CASSETGTTVGTDTQYF.

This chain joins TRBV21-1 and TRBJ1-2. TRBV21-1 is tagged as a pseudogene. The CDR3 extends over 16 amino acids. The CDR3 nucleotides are TGTGCCAGCAGCAAAGCCGCGGCAGGGGATACCTATGGCTACACCTTC. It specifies CASSKAAAGDTYGYTF.